The 18 T cell receptor beta chains below were found in one sample sequenced in a study of Graves' ophthalmopathy and Graves' hyperthyroidism. From RNA, the CDR3 regions of TCR beta chains were amplified and sequenced. HTBI primers served in a first-round RT-PCR, which a second-round multiplex PCR followed. TCRdb re-called the multiplex PCR reads through MiXCR, storing one row per CDR3 protein. The table lists approximately 480,000 distinct CDR3 sequences, under 15% of them singletons. Sequencing was carried out using blood. The receptors were sampled from a woman aged 25 to 45 with Graves' ophthalmopathy.

This clonotype occurred many times. DNA of the CDR3: TGTGCCAGCCGCGGGAGTATCTACGAGCAGTACTTC. This sequence encodes CASRGSIYEQYF. The rearrangement uses TRBV28 and TRBJ2-7; 7 bases are shared with TRBD2. V gave up 8 bases and J gave up 3 bases; unmatched junction bases: 4. The CDR3 length is 12 residues. The V gene's germline CDR1 is MDHEN and CDR2 SYDVKM. The whole variable domain, filled in from reference TRBV28 and TRBJ2-7, reads DVKVTQSSRYLVKRTGEKVFLECVQDMDHENMFWYRQDPGLGLRLIYFSYDVKMKEKGDIPEGYSVSREKKERFSLILESASTNQTSMYLCASRGSIYEQYFGPGTRLTVT.

This clonotype was seen more than once but under ten times. This chain links TRBV3-1 with TRBJ1-5; maybe TRBD1 (5 bases). CDR1 and CDR2 (germline): LGHDT, YNNKEL (reference sequence). V gave up 1 base and J gave up 7 bases, with 11 bases separating them. The CDR3 sequence is 14 residues long. The chain's CDR3 is CASSQGRGGQPQHF. Here the CDR3 DNA reads TGTGCCAGCAGCCAAGGGAGGGGTGGACAGCCCCAGCATTTT.

The sample holds many counts of this clonotype. The V gene is TRBV4-1, the J gene TRBJ1-2; D is unclear. Germline loops: CDR1 MGHRA, CDR2 YSYEKL. The CDR3 runs to 14 residues. Trimming shortened V by 6 bases and J by 0 bases, and 11 bases separated the two germline ends. The CDR3 DNA is TGCGCCAGCAGTCCCACGGAAGCTAACTATGGCTACACCTTC. The encoded protein is CASSPTEANYGYTF.

The table lists this clonotype with many counts. This chain joins TRBV20-1 and TRBJ1-2; TRBD1 matches at 11 bases. CDR1 is DFQATT and CDR2 is SNEGSKA in the germline V gene (reference sequence). V lost 8 bases to trimming and J lost 5 bases; unmatched junction nucleotides: 7. This CDR3 has 13 residues. The CDR3 sequence: CSTGQGARYGYTF. In nucleotides, the CDR3 is TGCAGTACCGGACAGGGGGCACGGTATGGCTACACCTTC.

Many counts were recorded for this clonotype. The chain employs TRBV2 and TRBJ2-2; D not certain. The length of the CDR3 is 12 residues. The germline V and J ends were trimmed by 3 bases and 3 bases, with 2 bases remaining between them. Per the germline V gene, CDR1 is SNHLY and CDR2 is FYNNEI. This CDR3 reads CASSEHTGELFF. In DNA form, the CDR3 reads TGTGCCAGCAGTGAGCACACCGGGGAGCTGTTTTTT.

The V and J genes are TRBV6-1 and TRBJ1-1; D unresolved. Germline assignment: CDR1 MNHNS and CDR2 SASEGT. The CDR3 is made up of 13 amino acids. The V end was cut by 8 bases, the J end by 4 bases, with 14 bases between. The CDR3 is CASRPPLRTEAFF. The CDR3 nucleotides are TGTGCCAGCCGTCCCCCATTGCGCACTGAAGCTTTCTTT.

This sequence joins TRBV5-4 and TRBJ2-2; D possibly matches TRBD1 or TRBD2 (6 bases each). The CDR3 spans 20 residues. Germline V gene data show CDR1 as SGHNT and CDR2 as YYREEE (reference sequence). V gave up 0 bases and J gave up 4 bases, with 25 bases separating them. The CDR3 is CASSLDPGHGFPRGTGELFF. CDR3 nucleotides: TGTGCCAGCAGCTTGGATCCGGGACACGGTTTCCCGCGGGGCACCGGGGAGCTGTTTTTT.

This clonotype appeared many times. The rearrangement uses TRBV11-2 and TRBJ2-4; 8 bases agree with TRBD2. Trimming at V came to 1 base and at J to 13 bases, leaving 3 bases not matched to a gene. This CDR3 is 12 amino acids long. In germline, CDR1 is SGHAT, CDR2 FQNNGV. CDR3 nucleotides: TGTGCCAGCAGCTTAGTCGGGACTAGACAGTACTTC. This gives the protein CASSLVGTRQYF.

At least ten counts were recorded for this clonotype. V is TRBV20-1 and J is TRBJ1-2; D is undetermined. The V and J ends lost 6 bases and 7 bases respectively, with 9 bases between them. This CDR3 is 10 amino acids long. The germline V gene encodes CDR1 DFQATT and CDR2 SNEGSKA (reference sequence). The CDR3 region is CSAPKSGYTF. The CDR3 DNA reads as TGCAGTGCCCCTAAAAGTGGCTACACCTTC.

This clonotype was counted at least ten times. The chain has TRBV12-3 or TRBV12-4 and TRBJ1-1; D is perhaps TRBD1 (5 bases). The CDR3 loop spans 13 amino acids. The ends were cut back, 5 bases at V and 6 bases at J, with 13 bases in the middle. CDR3 bases: TGTGCCAGCAGTCCAGGGTTCCCTCCTGAAGCTTTCTTT. It is translated as CASSPGFPPEAFF.

A single count supports this clonotype. The chain uses TRBV19 and TRBJ2-4; D not resolved. The germline V gene has CDR1 LNHDA and CDR2 SQIVND (reference sequence). V was cut by 2 bases and J by 9 bases, with 11 bases left in between. The CDR3 covers 13 residues. This chain's CDR3 is CASSIWQFGIQYF. The CDR3 DNA is TGTGCCAGTAGTATATGGCAGTTCGGCATTCAGTACTTC.

Concerning this clonotype: This may stem from a read error, because a much larger clone lies one nucleotide away. The V call is TRBV7-9, the J call TRBJ2-7; TRBD2 agrees at 14 bases. In germline, CDR1 is SEHNR, CDR2 FQNEAQ (reference sequence). CDR3 length: 15 residues. In nucleotides, the CDR3 is TGTGCCAGCAGCCGGGGACTAGCGGGAGACGACGAGCAGTGCTTC. Translation: CASSRGLAGDDEQCF. The whole variable domain, remainder taken from reference TRBV7-9 and TRBJ2-7, is DTGVSQNPRHKITKRGQNVTFRCDPISEHNRLYWYRQTLGQGPEFLTYFQNEAQLEKSRLLSDRFSAERPKGSFSTLEIQRTEQGDSAMYLCASSRGLAGDDEQCFGPGTRLTVT.

This clonotype came up once. The junction differs from germline at one of its ends, possibly a read error. The chain uses TRBV2 and TRBJ1-1; possible D gene TRBD1, 6 bases. The CDR3 covers 12 residues. Per germline, CDR1 SNHLY and CDR2 FYNNEI. CDR3 in amino acids: CVSTPGDTEAFF. CDR3 bases: TGTGTCAGCACCCCAGGGGACACTGAAGCTTTCTTT.

Ten or more counts support this clonotype. The chain is built from TRBV6-4 and TRBJ2-5, with D perhaps TRBD1 (6 bases). Deletions cut 3 bases from V and 0 bases from J, with 17 bases between. The germline CDR1 and CDR2 sequences are MRHNA and SNTAGT. The CDR3 consists of 17 residues. The CDR3 is CASSEDRDQGNQETQYF. CDR3 coding DNA: TGTGCCAGCAGTGAAGACCGGGACCAGGGGAACCAAGAGACCCAGTACTTC.

The rearrangement uses TRBV11-2 and TRBJ2-7; maybe TRBD1 (5 bases). V was clipped by 1 base and J by 6 bases, with 10 bases between them. This CDR3 comprises 13 residues. Germline V gene data show CDR1 as SGHAT and CDR2 as FQNNGV. In DNA form, the CDR3 reads TGTGCCAGCAGCTTAGTGGGGCCCAGCGAGCAGTACTTC. It translates to CASSLVGPSEQYF.

At least ten counts were recorded for this clonotype. The J gene is TRBJ1-1, the V gene TRBV10-1; D remains ambiguous. The germline V gene encodes CDR1 WNHNN and CDR2 SYGVQD (reference sequence). Trimming took off 0 bases at V and 1 base at J, with 12 bases between the two ends. The CDR3 is 16 residues long. The CDR3 DNA sequence: TGCGCCAGCAGTGAGTCCGGGAATCTCCGGAACACTGAAGCTTTCTTT. This translates into CASSESGNLRNTEAFF.

This clonotype appeared many times. V and J are TRBV6-1 and TRBJ1-1; 9 bases are a match to TRBD1. The CDR3 consists of 13 residues. CDR1 and CDR2 (germline): MNHNS, SASEGT. The V gene end was trimmed by 6 bases and the J gene end by 4 bases; junction bases not matched to a gene: 3. The CDR3, as DNA: TGTGCCAGCAGGACACAGGGGGCCACTGAAGCTTTCTTT. Translation: CASRTQGATEAFF.

This clonotype was counted many times. The CDR3 nucleotides read TGTGCCAGCAGCTTTGAGGAGGGCACTGAAGCTTTCTTT. This codes for CASSFEEGTEAFF. The V gene is TRBV7-9, the J gene TRBJ1-1; no clear D gene. CDR1 and CDR2 from the germline V gene are SEHNR and FQNEAQ (reference sequence). The CDR3 loop spans 13 amino acids. With 3 bases removed from V and 4 bases from J, the gap between germline ends came to 9 bases. The full variable domain, its missing parts supplied by reference TRBV7-9 and TRBJ1-1, is DTGVSQNPRHKITKRGQNVTFRCDPISEHNRLYWYRQTLGQGPEFLTYFQNEAQLEKSRLLSDRFSAERPKGSFSTLEIQRTEQGDSAMYLCASSFEEGTEAFFGQGTRLTVV.